This TCR beta chain was recovered during a study of shared clonotypes between healthy human individuals (dated by TCRdb to the early 2020s). As for the study more broadly: Three men and a couple of women, aged 18 to 49 years, made up the cohort. For each donor, three plates each were used for CD4 naive and CD4 memory, two plates were used for CD8 naive, and one plate was used for CD8 memory. To estimate repertoire size and how much clonotypes are shared between individuals, the study performed deep sequencing of blood TCR repertoires from roughly five healthy adults. Different laboratories and diverse techniques were used to prepare libraries and sequence TCR repertoires, to increase sequencing depth and limit assay-specific biases. Leukapheresis yielded between about 0.9 and 9.5 billion PBMCs per donor.

Regarding this clone: The target of this receptor is not known. Base qualities were left out, and no much larger clone turns up one base away.

The donors were healthy, HIV-negative adults with no recently reported acute infections or vaccinations. Only Caucasian adults living in Nashville, Tennessee, USA were represented among the donors. Magnetic negative selection was used to enrich CD4+ T cells, after which naive cells were positively selected on CD45RA and the negative fraction became the memory subset. After blood collection by leukapheresis, PBMCs were isolated using Ficoll-Histopaque density gradient centrifugation and then cryopreserved in the vapor phase of liquid nitrogen. Analytical flow cytometry was used to check the purity and quantity of each magnetically sorted T cell population. From each sorted fraction, genomic DNA was isolated and quantified by UV absorbance on a Nanodrop 2000c. Using the deep immunoSEQ assay, multiplex PCR amplified TCR CDR3 regions from genomic DNA. Extracted genomic DNA from each cell subset was distributed evenly across all wells of several immunoSEQ 96-well plates, and each plate was treated as a replicate. For sorted subsets, around 0.2 ug of genomic DNA, equivalent to 25,000 to 35,000 T cell genomes, went into each replicate PCR. The purified libraries were quantified using a Qubit 3.0 fluorometer, sized with a Bioanalyzer 2100, and then quantified again using the KAPA Library Quantification kit. A separate single-read 150-cycle Illumina NextSeq 550 flow cell was used to sequence each immunoSEQ 96-well plate. The authors' pipeline ran thus. Because the immunoSEQ output included only junctional sequences and no quality scores, the filtering could not be the same as the filtering used for full-length reads. To assign V/J genes and CDR3, sequences were annotated against IMGT germline references using PyIR, a Python wrapper for IgBLAST v1.9. Reads were removed for weak V/J assignments (E-value above 1e-6), missing CDR3, stop codons, out-of-frame junctions, or ambiguous translated residues. V3J clonotypes were defined as sequences sharing the same inferred V gene, J gene, and CDR3 amino acid sequence. To compute the percentage overlap between repertoires, the number of shared unique clonotypes was divided by the size of the smaller repertoire. Richness of each repertoire was evaluated using RTK rarefaction, the Chao1 estimator, and Recon v2.1 estimates of unobserved clonotypes. For all TCRbeta clonotypes obtained by the gDNA method from a handful of donors, generation probabilities were computed with OLGA. TCRdb obtained this table from immuneACCESS and retained in-frame rearrangements with V and J assigned. These tables miss some clones; where compared with another copy, unresolved V genes account for less than half of the shortfall, and the remainder is unexplained. Clone size and the V and J calls come from that table; the DNA yielded D and trimming. The sample data list under 2.5 million clones, and around 92% of these were observed just once. The ten largest clones take up around 0.4% of the sample.

Sequences SGHDT (CDR1) and YYEEEE (CDR2) are obtained from the germline V gene. Including the terminal cysteine and phenylalanine, the CDR3 comprises 15 residues. This entry keeps only the CDR3 DNA: 45 bases, framed from base 1. V loses 6 bases of germline sequence and J loses 0 bases, and the interval between the two ends is 13 bases. Results the study describes overall, beyond this receptor: Rarefaction of sorted-subset datasets indicated incomplete sequencing despite the large sequencing depth. When four donors were compared, the shared fraction of clonotypes was around 5% for naive CD4, more than 3% for naive CD8, 2% to 2.5% for memory CD4, and under 0.5% for memory CD8. Because the study included only a small number of donors, the genetic and exposure-history diversity represented was limited. Only blood was sampled, and tissue TCR repertoires likely differ from those in blood. Clonotypes shared by all four sorted-subset donors showed higher generation probabilities than non-shared clonotypes. Naive subsets generally had larger estimated clonotype richness than memory subsets did. Pairwise subsampling led to the expectation that sequencing depth would affect the degree of clonotype sharing among donors.

Recombination connected TRBV5-6 to TRBJ2-4; the D gene identity is not certain. This clonotype originated in a young man in good health. Some clones in this sample may be carry-over from other donors' samples. Sample: naive CD4+ T cells from PBMCs. The meaning of the sample's cell subset or site label: CD45RA+ positively selected. The DNA sequence reads TGTGCCAGCACCCCGAGGCCCGTAGCCAAAAACATTCAGTACTTC. Its product reads: CASTPRPVAKNIQYF.